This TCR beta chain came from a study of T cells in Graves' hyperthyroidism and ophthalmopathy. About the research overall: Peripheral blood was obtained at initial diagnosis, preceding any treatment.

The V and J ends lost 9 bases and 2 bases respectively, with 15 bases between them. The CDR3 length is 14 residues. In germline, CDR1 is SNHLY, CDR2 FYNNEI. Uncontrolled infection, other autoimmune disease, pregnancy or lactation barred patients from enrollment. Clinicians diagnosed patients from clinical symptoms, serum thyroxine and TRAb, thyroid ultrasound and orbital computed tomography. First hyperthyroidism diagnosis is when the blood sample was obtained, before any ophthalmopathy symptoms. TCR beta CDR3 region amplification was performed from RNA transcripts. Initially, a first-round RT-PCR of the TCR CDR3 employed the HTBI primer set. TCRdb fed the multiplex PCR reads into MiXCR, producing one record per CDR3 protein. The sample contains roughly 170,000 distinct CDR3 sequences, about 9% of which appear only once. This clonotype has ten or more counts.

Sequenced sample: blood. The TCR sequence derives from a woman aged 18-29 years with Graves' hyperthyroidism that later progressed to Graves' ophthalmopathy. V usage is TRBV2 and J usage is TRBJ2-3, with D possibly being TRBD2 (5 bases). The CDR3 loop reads CASTPAAVTDTQYF. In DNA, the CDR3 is TGTGCCAGTACTCCAGCGGCCGTCACAGATACGCAGTATTTT.